The text below deals with one T cell receptor beta chain. In its sample, this clonotype was seen many times. Its cognate antigen has yet to be identified. Within one base of it there is no much larger clone, and no base qualities were kept. This specimen belongs to a study of patients and donors after allogeneic stem cell transplantation (dated by TCRdb to 2020 to 2022). The receptor library was made with RT-PCR. TCRdb lists the instrument as NextSeq 550. The public reads were reprocessed in TCRdb via fastp at Q25 and MiXCR, keeping in-frame beta chains. Each entry is one CDR3 protein sequence, shown with its most common DNA and genes. The sample table records about 960,000 distinct CDR3 sequences; about a sixth of these occur just once. The leading ten clones occupy around 5.5% of the sample. V is pared back by 2 bases and J by 4 bases, with 24 bases lying between the germline termini. The CDR3 covers 18 residues, taking in both the cysteine and the phenylalanine. Only the CDR3 DNA is retained, 54 bases long and in frame from the first base.

This clonotype was sampled from a human donor who was either an allogeneic HSCT recipient or a stem cell or donor lymphocyte infusion donor (not recorded which). It is not recorded whose cells these are; they may come from a transplant donor. The material sequenced was blood, either unsorted or a sorted T cell fraction (not recorded which). Recombination joined TRBV12-3 or TRBV12-4 with TRBJ2-7; D gene: possibly TRBD2, on 6 matching bases. Here the CDR3 is given as CASSLQGPKPSGEYEQYF. The DNA is TGTGCCAGCAGTTTACAGGGTCCTAAACCATCGGGGGAATACGAGCAGTACTTC.